This T cell receptor (beta chain) was profiled in a study of cytomegalovirus exposure and HLA in healthy donors. Trimming removed 4 bases at V and 7 bases at J, with 10 bases between. Germline values: CDR1 MNHNS, CDR2 SASEGT. The CDR3 totals 12 residues. Only in-frame clones appear in the TCRdb table, and some are missing; sequencing was by immunoSEQ multiplex PCR. The data hold 100,000 to 150,000 clones, with 88% observed a single time. This sequence joins TRBV6-1 and TRBJ1-2; tentative D call: TRBD1 (6 bases). The sequencing input was PBMCs. This clonotype originated in a man aged 25-45 years in good health and CMV-seronegative. In DNA form, the CDR3 reads TGTGCCAGCAGTGGACAGGCGCTTGGCTACACCTTC. As protein: CASSGQALGYTF.